This entry lists 29 T cell receptor beta chains sequenced from one sample in a study of identical twins (dated by TCRdb to the mid-2010s). Receptor amplification or capture employed 5' RACE. The instrument given in TCRdb is Illumina HiSeq 2000. TCRdb reprocessing: public reads trimmed at Q25 with fastp, clones called with MiXCR, in-frame beta chains kept. Each entry merges the rows of one CDR3 protein and shows their most common DNA and genes. Here the sample has 250,000 to 300,000 distinct CDR3 sequences; about 9% occur a single time. The biggest ten clones account for about 3% of the sample. The same sample was also studied in work on yellow fever vaccine responses in identical twins.

The sequenced sample was CD8+ T cells sorted from blood. The source is a woman aged 18-29 years in good health.

This clonotype was recorded many times. The chain carries TRBV7-3 and TRBJ1-2; unclear D gene. Looked up from germline, CDR1 is SGHTA and CDR2 is FQGTGA. Trimming cost V 2 bases and J 7 bases, with 14 bases left between them. The CDR3 length is 14 residues. The chain's CDR3 is CASSLGPDSPGYTF. The CDR3 DNA follows: TGTGCCAGCAGCTTAGGGCCGGACTCCCCTGGCTACACCTTC.

V usage is TRBV27 and J usage is TRBJ1-1, with D possibly matching TRBD1 (6 bases). CDR1 is MNHEY, CDR2 SMNVEV, per germline (reference sequence). V lost 0 bases, J lost 3 bases, and 14 bases lay in between. This CDR3 has 16 residues. The CDR3 DNA sequence: TGTGCCAGCAGTTTATCATCAGGGGCCCATTACACTGAAGCTTTCTTT. This gives the protein CASSLSSGAHYTEAFF.

The genes are TRBV5-1 and TRBJ1-1; tentative D call: TRBD1 (6 bases). This CDR3 is 15 amino acids long. Deletions cut 4 bases from V and 4 bases from J, with 17 bases between. The V gene's germline CDR1 is SGHRS and CDR2 YFSETQ. The CDR3 protein is CASSDPGVLGTEAFF. Here the CDR3 DNA reads TGCGCCAGCAGCGATCCAGGGGTATTGGGCACTGAAGCTTTCTTT. The full variable domain, completed using reference TRBV5-1 and TRBJ1-1, is KAGVTQTPRYLIKTRGQQVTLSCSPISGHRSVSWYQQTPGQGLQFLFEYFSETQRNKGNFPGRFSGRQFSNSRSEMNVSTLELGDSALYLCASSDPGVLGTEAFFGQGTRLTVV.

There are many counts of this clonotype. CDR3: CASSQIDSASYEQYF. CDR3 nucleotides: TGCGCCAGCAGCCAAATAGACAGTGCCTCCTACGAGCAGTACTTC. This chain links TRBV4-1 with TRBJ2-7; the D gene is possibly TRBD1 (5 bases). CDR1 and CDR2 from the germline V gene are MGHRA and YSYEKL. Trimming pared 2 bases from V and 0 bases from J, leaving 11 bases between. CDR3 length equals 15 residues.

The chain joins TRBV11-2 to TRBJ2-5; D is unresolved. The CDR3 covers 14 residues. V lost 4 bases and J lost 2, with 11 bases in between. CDR1 is SGHAT, CDR2 FQNNGV, per germline. CDR3: CASSSYSSQETQYF. CDR3 coding DNA: TGTGCCAGCAGCTCATACAGTTCTCAAGAGACCCAGTACTTC. The variable domain in full, with the rest retrieved from reference TRBV11-2 and TRBJ2-5, is EAGVAQSPRYKIIEKRQSVAFWCNPISGHATLYWYQQILGQGPKLLIQFQNNGVVDDSQLPKDRFSAERLKGVDSTLKIQPAKLEDSAVYLCASSSYSSQETQYFGPGTRLLVL.

The chain recombines TRBV29-1 with TRBJ1-2; 10 bases are a match to TRBD1. Germline V gives CDR1 SQVTM, CDR2 ANQGSEA. The CDR3 extends over 13 amino acids. Germline trimming cut 6 bases from V and 4 bases from J; bases unmatched to any gene: 5. CDR3 coding DNA: TGCAGCGTGACAGGGGGCGCCTCCTATGGCTACACCTTC. Protein product: CSVTGGASYGYTF.

This clonotype has just a few counts. This chain connects TRBV3-1 to TRBJ2-7; 15 bases map to TRBD2. CDR1 is LGHDT, CDR2 YNNKEL, per germline (reference sequence). This CDR3 comprises 20 residues. Unmatched junction bases numbered 9, after V lost 0 bases and J lost 0 bases. As DNA, the CDR3 is TGTGCCAGCAGCCAAGATCATCTGGGACTAGCGGGGGGACTCTCCTACGAGCAGTACTTC. Amino acids: CASSQDHLGLAGGLSYEQYF.

The chain carries TRBV19 and TRBJ2-7; no reliable D call. Germline lookup yields CDR1 LNHDA and CDR2 SQIVND (reference sequence). There are 13 residues in the CDR3. The V gene lost 10 bases and the J gene lost 0 bases, with 13 bases spanning the gap. The CDR3 sequence: CATRFSNSYEQYF. CDR3 DNA: TGTGCCACCCGATTTAGCAACTCCTACGAGCAGTACTTC.

A few counts support this clonotype. The rearrangement joins TRBV27 to TRBJ2-7; TRBD2 is a possible D gene (5 bases). The CDR3 length is 13 residues. Trimming shortened V by 6 bases and J by 3 bases, and 12 bases separated the two germline ends. The germline V gene has CDR1 MNHEY and CDR2 SMNVEV (reference sequence). The CDR3 here is CASSSDWGYEQYF. For the CDR3, the DNA is TGTGCCAGCAGCTCGGACTGGGGCTACGAGCAGTACTTC.

In nucleotides, the CDR3 is TGTGCCAGCAGTGCCCCCCGGACAGGGGACAACACAGATACGCAGTATTTT. Encoded protein: CASSAPRTGDNTDTQYF. The V and J genes are TRBV28 and TRBJ2-3, with 9 bases aligning to TRBD1. The CDR3 runs to 17 residues. J lost 2 bases, V lost 5 bases, and 11 bases had no gene match. Germline lookup yields CDR1 MDHEN and CDR2 SYDVKM.

This clonotype was counted between two and nine times. This chain uses TRBV4-3 with TRBJ2-5; D is perhaps TRBD2 (6 bases). In germline, CDR1 is LGHNA, CDR2 YSLEER. Trimming removed 0 bases from V and 0 bases from J, with 11 bases in between. The CDR3 has 16 residues. CDR3 residues: CASSQDSGSYQETQYF. The DNA of the CDR3 is TGCGCCAGCAGCCAAGATAGCGGTTCATACCAAGAGACCCAGTACTTC.

In its sample, this clonotype was seen many times. V usage is TRBV12-3 or TRBV12-4 and J usage is TRBJ1-1; 9 bases are a match to TRBD1. The CDR3 is made up of 13 amino acids. The J segment lost 7 bases and the V segment lost 5 bases, leaving 5 bases of the junction unmatched. CDR3 protein: CASSLRQGGEAFF. DNA for the CDR3: TGTGCCAGCAGTCTAAGACAGGGGGGTGAAGCTTTCTTT.

This clonotype came up a few times. The V gene is TRBV12-3 or TRBV12-4, the J gene TRBJ1-2, with 8 bases lining up with TRBD1. The V segment lost 6 bases and the J segment 1 base; nucleotides outside the gene matches: 16. CDR3 size: 18 residues. The CDR3 DNA reads TGTGCCAGCAGCCCAAATATTCCGGGACAGGACCTTAACTATGGCTACACCTTC. Translating gives CASSPNIPGQDLNYGYTF.

This clonotype was observed a handful of times. V is TRBV5-1 and J is TRBJ2-3; D is ambiguous. The V end lost 1 base, the J end lost 4 bases, and 16 bases lay between the germline ends. This CDR3 comprises 16 residues. CDR1 and CDR2 from the germline V gene are SGHRS and YFSETQ. CDR3 bases: TGCGCCAGCAGCTTGTCTGGCACCGGAGTTGCAGATACGCAGTATTTT. This sequence encodes CASSLSGTGVADTQYF.

This clonotype was seen only a few times. This chain connects TRBV21-1 to TRBJ2-7. TRBV21-1 is given as a pseudogene. There are 17 residues in the CDR3. The CDR3 region has the DNA TGTGCCAGCAGCAAATGTACGGTTGGACGGTACACCTACGAGCAGTACTTC. Its translation: CASSKCTVGRYTYEQYF.

The V gene is TRBV19, the J gene TRBJ1-1; D gene unclear. The CDR3 length is 15 residues. Germline CDR1 reads LNHDA; CDR2 reads SQIVND (reference sequence). Trimming removed 3 bases from V and 0 bases from J, with 11 bases in between. CDR3 protein: CASSIEGNMNTEAFF. For the CDR3, the DNA is TGTGCCAGTAGTATTGAGGGCAACATGAACACTGAAGCTTTCTTT.

This clonotype was counted only a few times. The rearrangement uses TRBV12-3 or TRBV12-4 and TRBJ2-2; D might be TRBD2 (6 bases). CDR3 size: 14 residues. Trimming took 3 bases from V and 3 from J, leaving 8 bases between them. In DNA form, the CDR3 reads TGTGCCAGCAGTTTTGTAGCGGACACCGGGGAGCTGTTTTTT. Its translation is CASSFVADTGELFF.

The rearrangement joins TRBV7-8 to TRBJ2-5; no clear D. Trimming left V 6 bases short and J 1 base short, with 12 bases between. The CDR3 runs to 14 residues. CDR1 and CDR2 (germline): SGHVS, FQNEAQ. CDR3 in amino acids: CASRELILQETQYF. The CDR3 nucleotides are TGTGCCAGCAGGGAGTTGATTCTCCAAGAGACCCAGTACTTC. Full variable domain (outside the CDR3, taken from reference TRBV7-8 and TRBJ2-5): GAGVSQSPRYKVAKRGQDVALRCDPISGHVSLFWYQQALGQGPEFLTYFQNEAQLDKSGLPSDRFFAERPEGSVSTLKIQRTQQEDSAVYLCASRELILQETQYFGPGTRLLVL.

The rearrangement uses TRBV12-3 or TRBV12-4 and TRBJ1-1, with D possibly TRBD1 on 5 matching bases. Between the trimmed V and J ends, which lost 3 bases and 4 bases, there was a span of 15 bases. The CDR3 loop spans 15 amino acids. The CDR3, as DNA: TGTGCCAGCAGTTTTCCTGGAGGGGACCTCACTGAAGCTTTCTTT. Its translation is CASSFPGGDLTEAFF.

In its sample, this clonotype was seen many times. The chain couples TRBV3-1 to TRBJ2-7; the D is unclear. Germline-derived CDR1 and CDR2 are LGHDT and YNNKEL (reference sequence). CDR3 length: 11 amino acids. Trimming stripped 4 bases from V and 12 bases from J, with 13 bases between. CDR3 region: CASSPARPPYF. CDR3 sequence (DNA): TGTGCCAGCAGCCCGGCCAGGCCCCCGTACTTC.

The rearrangement joins TRBV29-1 to TRBJ2-2; D might be TRBD1 (5 bases). The germline V and J ends were trimmed by 3 bases and 3 bases, with 14 bases remaining between them. The CDR3 sequence is 15 residues long. Germline CDR1 reads SQVTM; CDR2 reads ANQGSEA. The CDR3 is CSVDLDRHHTGELFF. The DNA of the CDR3 is TGCAGCGTTGATTTAGACAGACACCACACCGGGGAGCTGTTTTTT.

There are a few counts of this clonotype. A much larger clone lies a single base off, so this may be a read error. The V call is TRBV9, the J call TRBJ2-2, with D uncertain. CDR1 and CDR2 (germline): SGDLS, YYNGEE. This CDR3 region has 13 residues. V was clipped by 0 bases and J by 5 bases, with 5 bases between them. The CDR3 DNA reads TGTGCCAGCAGCGTAGGGGAAACCGGGGAGCTGTTTTTT. Its protein is CASSVGETGELFF.

This clonotype was found many times. V usage is TRBV5-1 and J usage is TRBJ1-1; TRBD1 matches 7 bases. Trimming took 5 bases from V and 1 from J; bases not matched to a gene: 5. Germline assignment: CDR1 SGHRS and CDR2 YFSETQ. CDR3 size: 14 residues. The CDR3 DNA reads as TGCGCCAGCAGGGAAGGGGGCGCGAACACTGAAGCTTTCTTT. Its translation is CASREGGANTEAFF.

This clonotype has ten or more counts. The chain joins TRBV6-1 to TRBJ2-3, with 7 bases aligning to TRBD2. Germline V lookup: CDR1 MNHNS, CDR2 SASEGT. Trimming took 4 bases from V and 0 from J; bases not matched to a gene: 7. This CDR3 is 16 amino acids long. This CDR3 is CASSVYLAGSTDTQYF. CDR3 in DNA: TGTGCCAGCAGTGTCTATTTAGCGGGCAGCACAGATACGCAGTATTTT.

CDR3 sequence reads: CASSETALAHGNTEAFF. The CDR3 coding sequence is TGTGCCAGCAGTGAGACAGCCCTAGCTCATGGGAACACTGAAGCTTTCTTT. V gene TRBV3-1 combines with J gene TRBJ1-1, with D possibly matching TRBD1 (5 bases). The CDR3 has 17 amino acids. Deletions cut 6 bases from V and 1 base from J, with 21 bases between. Germline V gives CDR1 LGHDT, CDR2 YNNKEL (reference sequence).

This clonotype came up many times. The gene calls are TRBV2 and TRBJ1-6; D unresolved. Germline CDR1 and CDR2: SNHLY and FYNNEI. The CDR3 runs 17 residues. Trimming left V 2 bases short and J 6 bases short, with 17 bases between. The CDR3 nucleotides are TGTGCCAGCAGTGAAAACTTTGTCCCGCGGGCTAATTCACCCCTCCACTTT. It translates to CASSENFVPRANSPLHF.

The V and J genes are TRBV7-2 and TRBJ2-1; TRBD1 or TRBD2 may be the D gene (5 bases each). Germline V gene sequence: CDR1 SGHTA, CDR2 FQGNSA. The CDR3 length is 16 residues. V lost 4 bases and J lost 5, with 18 bases in between. Written as DNA, the CDR3 is TGTGCCAGCAGCTCGTTGGGGGTCCTGGAGAACAATGAGCAGTTCTTC. Its translation is CASSSLGVLENNEQFF.

This clonotype was seen ten or more times. The chain carries TRBV29-1 and TRBJ2-7; D not certain. V was cut by 5 bases and J by 6 bases, with 8 bases left in between. The CDR3 is made up of 10 amino acids. Germline lookup yields CDR1 SQVTM and CDR2 ANQGSEA. CDR3 amino acids: CSVLESEQYF. The CDR3 DNA sequence: TGCAGCGTTCTGGAGTCCGAGCAGTACTTC.

This chain links TRBV4-3 with TRBJ2-1; D gene ambiguous. The CDR3 runs 16 residues. Germline values: CDR1 LGHNA, CDR2 YSLEER. Trimming shortened V by 0 bases and J by 3 bases, and 12 bases separated the two germline ends. The CDR3 region has the DNA TGCGCCAGCAGCCAAGATTTACCGGGTTACTACAATGAGCAGTTCTTC. It specifies CASSQDLPGYYNEQFF.